Each of the 19 T cell receptor beta chains below was sequenced from the same sample in a study of T cells in Graves' hyperthyroidism and ophthalmopathy. Amplified TCR beta CDR3 regions came from RNA transcripts. The HTBI set primed first-round TCR CDR3 RT-PCR. MiXCR was run by TCRdb on the multiplex PCR reads, yielding one entry per CDR3 protein. The sample has about 300,000 distinct CDR3 sequences, about an eighth seen once; the top ten hold about 8%. The sample consisted of blood. The source is a woman under 40 with Graves' hyperthyroidism that later progressed to Graves' ophthalmopathy.

This clonotype has a count of ten or more. The rearrangement links TRBV18 to TRBJ2-3, with D hard to call. Trimming pared 0 bases from V and 5 bases from J, leaving 3 bases between. The length of the CDR3 is 12 residues. Germline lookup yields CDR1 KGHSH and CDR2 LQKENI. The chain's CDR3 is CASSPPIDTQYF. The CDR3 DNA is TGTGCCAGCTCACCACCGATAGATACGCAGTATTTT.

In its sample, this clonotype was seen many times. The chain joins TRBV6-2 or TRBV6-3 to TRBJ1-1; the D is unclear. Germline loops: CDR1 MNHEY, CDR2 SVGEGT. V lost 8 bases, J lost 3 bases, and 16 bases lay in between. This CDR3 contains 14 residues. This CDR3 reads CASLQANGYTEAFF. CDR3 in DNA: TGTGCCAGCCTTCAGGCTAACGGCTACACTGAAGCTTTCTTT.

This clonotype was seen at least ten times. The V and J genes are TRBV6-2 or TRBV6-3 and TRBJ2-2; TRBD2 aligns across 14 bases. Germline V gene data show CDR1 as MNHEY and CDR2 as SVGEGT. V lost 2 bases, J lost 5 bases, and 4 bases stayed unmatched. CDR3 length: 17 residues. The CDR3 DNA is TGTGCCAGCAGTTACGGGACTAGCGGGAGAGGAACCGGGGAGCTGTTTTTT. The encoded protein is CASSYGTSGRGTGELFF.

The sample holds many counts of this clonotype. V gene TRBV18 combines with J gene TRBJ1-2, with D possibly being TRBD1 (5 bases). Deletions cut 0 bases from V and 4 bases from J, with 9 bases between. CDR1 KGHSH and CDR2 LQKENI come from the germline V gene. The CDR3 spans 14 residues. The chain's CDR3 is CASSPPPGTYGYTF. The CDR3 region has the DNA TGTGCCAGCTCACCACCGCCAGGGACCTATGGCTACACCTTC.

This clonotype was recorded many times. J is TRBJ2-1 and V is TRBV5-1, with 14 bases that match TRBD2. Germline V gives CDR1 SGHRS, CDR2 YFSETQ. The CDR3 runs 22 residues. The trim removed 4 bases at V and 3 bases at J, leaving 21 bases unmatched. DNA of the CDR3: TGCGCCAGCAGCCCAATACCGGGACTAGCGGGAGCTACACCCATATACTACAATGAGCAGTTCTTC. Translating gives CASSPIPGLAGATPIYYNEQFF.

This clonotype came up many times. The V call is TRBV7-2, the J call TRBJ1-2; D is uncertain. V dropped 0 bases and J dropped 8 bases, with 10 bases sitting between them. Looked up from germline, CDR1 is SGHTA and CDR2 is FQGNSA. This CDR3 has 13 residues. CDR3 in DNA: TGTGCCAGCAGCTTAGCTCTCCTTGGGGGCTACACCTTC. Its protein is CASSLALLGGYTF. Full variable domain (rest looked up from reference TRBV7-2 and TRBJ1-2): GAGVSQSPSNKVTEKGKDVELRCDPISGHTALYWYRQSLGQGLEFLIYFQGNSAPDKSGLPSDRFSAERTGGSVSTLTIQRTQQEDSAVYLCASSLALLGGYTFGSGTRLTVV.

This clonotype occurred a few times. This chain joins TRBV28 and TRBJ1-2, with 8 bases identical to TRBD1. V lost 6 bases and J lost 4; bases outside the gene matches: 7. Germline CDR1 MDHEN, CDR2 SYDVKM. This CDR3 has 14 residues. The CDR3 region has the DNA TGTGCCAGCAGCCTGACAGGGGTTCGCTATGGCTACACCTTC. The encoded protein is CASSLTGVRYGYTF.

V usage is TRBV7-2 and J usage is TRBJ1-4; 7 nucleotides agree with TRBD1. J was trimmed by 8 bases and V by 1 base; bases with no gene match: 4. Germline V gene sequence: CDR1 SGHTA, CDR2 FQGNSA. The CDR3 is 14 amino acids. This CDR3 reads CASSLGQGGEKLFF. The CDR3 DNA sequence: TGTGCCAGCAGCTTAGGACAGGGTGGAGAAAAACTGTTTTTT.

This clonotype was seen repeatedly, ten times or more. The chain couples TRBV5-6 to TRBJ2-5; 8 nucleotides agree with TRBD2. Germline-derived CDR1 and CDR2 are SGHDT and YYEEEE. V shed 0 bases, J shed 4 bases, and the junction held 5 bases outside the gene matches. The CDR3 length is 15 residues. The DNA of the CDR3 is TGTGCCAGCAGCTTGGTGGGCGGGAGGATAGAGACCCAGTACTTC. It encodes CASSLVGGRIETQYF. The full variable domain, rest sourced from reference TRBV5-6 and TRBJ2-5, is DAGVTQSPTHLIKTRGQQVTLRCSPKSGHDTVSWYQQALGQGPQFIFQYYEEEERQRGNFPDRFSGHQFPNYSSELNVNALLLGDSALYLCASSLVGGRIETQYFGPGTRLLVL.

This clonotype was detected a few times. This chain joins TRBV20-1 and TRBJ2-1, with a possible D match to TRBD2 (6 bases). V shed 1 base and J shed 7 bases, with 11 bases lying between them. Germline CDR1 DFQATT, CDR2 SNEGSKA (reference sequence). The CDR3 extends over 13 amino acids. The CDR3 DNA reads TGCAGTGCTAGAGTAGAGGCGGGAAATGAGCAGTTCTTC. This encodes CSARVEAGNEQFF.

This clonotype was picked up many times. V usage is TRBV7-3 and J usage is TRBJ2-1; TRBD2 matches at 7 bases. The V and J ends lost 4 bases and 2 bases, in that order; junction bases with no gene match: 11. The germline CDR1 and CDR2 sequences are SGHTA and FQGTGA. The CDR3 runs 17 residues. The DNA of the CDR3 is TGTGCCAGCAGCTCCTCCGTGGCGGGAGCAACCTACAATGAGCAGTTCTTC. It translates to CASSSSVAGATYNEQFF.

This clonotype was observed many times. The V gene is TRBV6-2 or TRBV6-3, the J gene TRBJ1-2; perhaps TRBD1 as D (6 bases). Germline V gene data show CDR1 as MNHEY and CDR2 as SVGEGT. This CDR3 region has 14 residues. Trimming pared 6 bases from V and 2 bases from J, leaving 13 bases between. As DNA, the CDR3 is TGTGCCAGCAGAACGCACACAGGGAACTATGGCTACACCTTC. Translation gives CASRTHTGNYGYTF.

The sample holds many counts of this clonotype. The V gene is TRBV28, the J gene TRBJ2-7, with D possibly matching TRBD2 (6 bases). The germline V gene has CDR1 MDHEN and CDR2 SYDVKM. Between the trimmed V and J ends, which lost 3 bases and 0 bases, there was a span of 9 bases. The CDR3 is 14 residues long. For the CDR3, the DNA is TGTGCCAGCAGTTTGGGACTGCACTCCTACGAGCAGTACTTC. Its protein product is CASSLGLHSYEQYF.

The V call is TRBV28, the J call TRBJ2-3; D remains unclear. The CDR3 contains 11 residues. Per germline, CDR1 MDHEN and CDR2 SYDVKM. Trimming took 11 bases from V and 4 from J, leaving 10 bases between them. CDR3 DNA sequence: TGTGCCCGCCAAAGGGCAGATACGCAGTATTTT. Translating gives CARQRADTQYF.

This clonotype was picked up many times. J is TRBJ1-6 and V is TRBV3-1; D ambiguous. The CDR3 contains 13 residues. V lost 3 bases and J lost 7, with 7 bases in between. Germline CDR1 reads LGHDT; CDR2 reads YNNKEL (reference sequence). CDR3 sequence (DNA): TGTGCCAGCAGCCAGGTCGTGAATTCACCCCTCCACTTT. This codes for CASSQVVNSPLHF.

This chain uses TRBV5-1 with TRBJ2-7; 9 bases are a match to TRBD1. Germline V gives CDR1 SGHRS, CDR2 YFSETQ. J was trimmed by 6 bases and V by 7 bases; bases with no gene match: 11. There are 14 residues in the CDR3. The CDR3 loop reads CASGPGQGLGEQYF. The CDR3 nucleotides read TGCGCCAGCGGCCCGGGACAGGGACTCGGCGAGCAGTACTTC. The variable domain in full, completed from reference TRBV5-1 and TRBJ2-7, reads KAGVTQTPRYLIKTRGQQVTLSCSPISGHRSVSWYQQTPGQGLQFLFEYFSETQRNKGNFPGRFSGRQFSNSRSEMNVSTLELGDSALYLCASGPGQGLGEQYFGPGTRLTVT.

This clonotype was recorded at least ten times. J is TRBJ2-7 and V is TRBV13, with D perhaps TRBD1 or TRBD2 (5 bases each). Germline V CDR1 and CDR2: PRHDT, FYEKMQ (reference sequence). CDR3 length: 15 amino acids. V was cut by 5 bases and J by 1 base, with 15 bases left in between. The DNA for the CDR3 is TGTGCCAGCAGCCCCCCGGGGCGGGCGTCCTACGAGCAGTACTTC. It translates to CASSPPGRASYEQYF.

The rearrangement joins TRBV20-1 to TRBJ2-3; D is perhaps TRBD2 (5 bases). The V gene lost 8 bases and the J gene lost 4 bases, with 22 bases spanning the gap. The CDR3 sequence is 15 residues long. CDR1 and CDR2 from the germline V gene are DFQATT and SNEGSKA (reference sequence). DNA of the CDR3: TGCAGTACTATTAGCCTAGCAGGTGATCCAGATACGCAGTATTTT. It is translated as CSTISLAGDPDTQYF.

This clonotype was observed many times. The chain links TRBV29-1 to TRBJ1-2; tentatively, D is TRBD1 (6 bases). Germline V lookup: CDR1 SQVTM, CDR2 ANQGSEA. This CDR3 has 13 residues. V shed 1 base and J shed 8 bases, with 14 bases lying between them. The CDR3 loop is CSVEVGHGDGYTF. Here the CDR3 DNA reads TGCAGCGTTGAAGTGGGACACGGCGACGGCTACACCTTC.